The 12 T cell receptor beta chains given below trace back to one sample, sequenced in a study of cytomegalovirus exposure and HLA in healthy donors. This PCR relied on a set of 60 Vbeta primers and 13 Jbeta primers. TCRdb's copy holds only in-frame clones and misses some; the assay was immunoSEQ multiplex PCR. The sample consists of some 85,000 clones, over 60% of them appearing once. The sample taken for sequencing was PBMCs. The receptor set was obtained from a man aged 30 to 45 in good health and CMV-seronegative.

This clone was detected a few times. The chain employs TRBV5-1 and TRBJ1-1; 10 nucleotides agree with TRBD1. V dropped 0 bases and J dropped 2; count of bases not matched to a gene: 4. The CDR3 spans 16 residues. CDR1 and CDR2 (germline): SGHRS, YFSETQ. In DNA, the CDR3 is TGCGCCAGCAGCTTGGAGTGGGACAGGGGCAACACTGAAGCTTTCTTT. It codes for CASSLEWDRGNTEAFF.

Written as DNA, the CDR3 is TGTGCCTGGAGTGTCCAGGTTGGAAACACCATATATTTT. Residues: CAWSVQVGNTIYF. The chain carries TRBV30 and TRBJ1-3; D remains ambiguous. This CDR3 has 13 residues. Per the germline V gene, CDR1 is GTSNPN and CDR2 is SVGIG (reference sequence). V gave up 0 bases and J gave up 3 bases, with 6 bases separating them.

The chain has TRBV2 and TRBJ1-4; no firm D call. The germline CDR1 and CDR2 sequences are SNHLY and FYNNEI. V was pared by 2 bases and J by 3 bases, with 10 bases between. This CDR3 has 15 residues. The CDR3 protein is CASSEFGGPNEKLFF. The CDR3, as DNA: TGTGCCAGCAGTGAATTCGGTGGTCCTAATGAAAAACTGTTTTTT.

V and J are TRBV7-9 and TRBJ1-2; 7 bases line up with TRBD1. The J segment lost 3 bases and the V segment lost 4 bases, leaving 2 bases of the junction unmatched. CDR3 size: 13 residues. CDR1 and CDR2 from the germline V gene are SEHNR and FQNEAQ (reference sequence). The CDR3 is CASSSGTDYGYTF. CDR3 bases: TGTGCCAGCAGCTCTGGGACAGACTATGGCTACACCTTC. Supplemented by reference TRBV7-9 and TRBJ1-2, the full variable domain reads DTGVSQNPRHKITKRGQNVTFRCDPISEHNRLYWYRQTLGQGPEFLTYFQNEAQLEKSRLLSDRFSAERPKGSFSTLEIQRTEQGDSAMYLCASSSGTDYGYTFGSGTRLTVV.

This rearrangement joins TRBV6-9 to TRBJ2-1, with a weak D call TRBD2 (5 bases). The V end was cut by 7 bases, the J end by 1 base, with 20 bases between. The CDR3 sequence is 17 residues long. Germline V lookup: CDR1 MNHGY, CDR2 SVAAGI. The CDR3 here is CASIPQSSSSSYNEQFF. In DNA form, the CDR3 reads TGTGCCAGCATACCCCAATCTAGCAGTTCGTCCTACAATGAGCAGTTCTTC.

This chain links TRBV2 with TRBJ2-3; TRBD2 matches 12 bases. The CDR3 is 14 residues long. The germline V gene encodes CDR1 SNHLY and CDR2 FYNNEI. The ends lost 8 bases at V and 5 bases at J; junction bases unmatched: 5. The CDR3 nucleotides are TGTGCCAGCTCGGAGGGACTAGCGGGAGATACGCAGTATTTT. It encodes CASSEGLAGDTQYF.

The genes are TRBV4-2 and TRBJ1-1; D remains ambiguous. The V gene's germline CDR1 is LGHNA and CDR2 YNFKEQ. CDR3 length: 14 amino acids. Between the trimmed V and J ends, which lost 0 bases and 6 bases, there was a span of 11 bases. The chain's CDR3 is CASSQEVRAAEAFF. As DNA, the CDR3 is TGTGCCAGCAGCCAAGAAGTGAGGGCCGCTGAAGCTTTCTTT.

This clone was detected once. This rearrangement joins TRBV4-2 to TRBJ1-4; TRBD1 is a possible D gene (5 bases). This CDR3 contains 15 residues. From germline, CDR1 is LGHNA and CDR2 YNFKEQ. Between the trimmed V and J ends, which lost 1 base and 7 bases, there was a span of 13 bases. The CDR3, as DNA: TGTGCCAGCAGCCAAGGGGGGGAACCGGGTGAAAAACTGTTTTTT. This encodes CASSQGGEPGEKLFF.

This clone was found once. V usage is TRBV13 and J usage is TRBJ1-2, with D maybe TRBD1 (5 bases). Trimming shortened V by 1 base and J by 7 bases, and 10 bases separated the two germline ends. The germline gives CDR1 PRHDT, CDR2 FYEKMQ (reference sequence). The CDR3 spans 13 residues. CDR3 DNA: TGTGCCAGCAGCTTAGCCGGGGGTCTTGGCTACACCTTC. This gives the protein CASSLAGGLGYTF.

The chain employs TRBV5-1 and TRBJ1-1, with 9 bases identical to TRBD1. Trimming cost V 4 bases and J 1 base; bases outside gene matches: 8. The germline V gene has CDR1 SGHRS and CDR2 YFSETQ. The CDR3 spans 16 residues. Here the CDR3 reads CASSPPGTGTNTEAFF. The DNA for the CDR3 is TGCGCCAGCAGCCCCCCCGGGACAGGGACGAACACTGAAGCTTTCTTT.

As regards this clone: The sample carries other DNA sequences with the same CDR3. The chain links TRBV7-2 to TRBJ1-2; D is possibly TRBD1 (6 bases). There are 12 residues in the CDR3. V lost 5 bases and J 5 bases, leaving 9 bases between the germline ends. Germline lookup yields CDR1 SGHTA and CDR2 FQGNSA. The CDR3 sequence is CASSATGYGYTF. The CDR3 DNA is TGTGCCAGCAGCGCCACAGGGTATGGCTACACCTTC.

This chain links TRBV5-1 with TRBJ1-1; 8 bases map to TRBD1. This CDR3 contains 13 residues. Trimming cost V 2 bases and J 7 bases; bases outside gene matches: 4. The germline V gene has CDR1 SGHRS and CDR2 YFSETQ. The CDR3 DNA reads TGCGCCAGCAGCTTCCAACAGGGGGGTGAAGCTTTCTTT. This encodes CASSFQQGGEAFF.